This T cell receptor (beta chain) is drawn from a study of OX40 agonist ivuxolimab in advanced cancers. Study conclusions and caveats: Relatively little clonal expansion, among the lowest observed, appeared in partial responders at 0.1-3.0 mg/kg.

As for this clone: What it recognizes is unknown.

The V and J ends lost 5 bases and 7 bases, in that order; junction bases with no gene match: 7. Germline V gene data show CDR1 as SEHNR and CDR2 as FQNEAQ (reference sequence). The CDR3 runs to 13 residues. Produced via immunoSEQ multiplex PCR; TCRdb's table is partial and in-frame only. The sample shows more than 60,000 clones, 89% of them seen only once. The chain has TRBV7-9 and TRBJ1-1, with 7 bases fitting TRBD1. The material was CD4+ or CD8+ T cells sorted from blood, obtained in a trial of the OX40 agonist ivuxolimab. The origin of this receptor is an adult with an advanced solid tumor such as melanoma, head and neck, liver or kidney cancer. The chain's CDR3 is CASSPGQDREAFF. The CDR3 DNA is TGTGCCAGCAGCCCTGGACAGGACCGTGAAGCTTTCTTT.